These 6 T cell receptor beta chains came from one sample sequenced in a study of T cells in Graves' hyperthyroidism and ophthalmopathy. What was amplified from RNA transcripts were TCR beta CDR3 regions. The primer set for the first-round RT-PCR of the TCR CDR3 was HTBI. From the multiplex PCR reads, TCRdb called clonotypes with MiXCR, one entry per CDR3 protein. The sample has over 650,000 distinct CDR3 sequences; nearly 45% are singletons. Sequences were obtained from peripheral blood or thyroid tissue (not recorded which). The origin of the receptors is an adult man with Graves' disease, either hyperthyroidism or ophthalmopathy (not recorded which).

The chain carries TRBV7-9 and TRBJ1-1; D uncertain. The CDR3 has 14 residues. Looked up from germline, CDR1 is SEHNR and CDR2 is FQNEAQ (reference sequence). V lost 6 bases, J lost 0 bases, and 11 bases lay in between. The chain's CDR3 is CASSLTFMNTEAFF. CDR3 in DNA: TGTGCCAGCAGTCTCACCTTTATGAACACTGAAGCTTTCTTT.

J is TRBJ2-5 and V is TRBV10-3; 9 bases align to TRBD1. The V segment lost 2 bases and the J segment 1 base; nucleotides outside the gene matches: 5. CDR1 is ENHRY, CDR2 SYGVKD, per germline. The CDR3 loop spans 16 amino acids. CDR3 coding DNA: TGTGCCATCAGTGAGGGGGGGACAGGGATCCAAGAGACCCAGTACTTC. This gives the protein CAISEGGTGIQETQYF.

This clonotype showed up just a few times. The V gene is TRBV7-9, the J gene TRBJ1-4, with a weak D call TRBD1 (5 bases). Germline V CDR1 and CDR2: SEHNR, FQNEAQ (reference sequence). Trimming shortened V by 7 bases and J by 5 bases, and 23 bases separated the two germline ends. This CDR3 region has 17 residues. This chain's CDR3 is CASTNYSLGQSNEKLFF. Written as DNA, the CDR3 is TGTGCCAGCACCAATTACAGTCTAGGACAATCGAATGAAAAACTGTTTTTT.

The chain uses TRBV12-3 or TRBV12-4 and TRBJ1-1, with D maybe TRBD1 (5 bases). V lost 1 base to trimming and J lost 1 base, with 13 bases between them. The length of the CDR3 is 16 residues. The CDR3 is CASSLVTDTENTEAFF. The CDR3 DNA reads as TGTGCCAGCAGTTTAGTTACGGACACGGAGAACACTGAAGCTTTCTTT.

At least ten counts were recorded for this clonotype. The V gene is TRBV7-8, the J gene TRBJ1-6; no clear D gene. Trimming shortened V by 1 base and J by 12 bases, and 13 bases separated the two germline ends. CDR1 is SGHVS and CDR2 is FQNEAQ in the germline V gene. The CDR3 covers 14 residues. The DNA of the CDR3 is TGTGCCAGCAGCTTAGGAGGTGGGGTCGGACCCCTCCACTTT. This sequence encodes CASSLGGGVGPLHF.

Many counts were recorded for this clonotype. V gene TRBV7-3 combines with J gene TRBJ2-6; a weak D match, TRBD1 (6 bases). This CDR3 region has 16 residues. The germline V gene has CDR1 SGHTA and CDR2 FQGTGA. V shed 1 base and J shed 2 bases, with 9 bases lying between them. The DNA of the CDR3 is TGTGCCAGCAGCTTAATAGCAGGGGCTGGGGCCAACGTCCTGACTTTC. As protein: CASSLIAGAGANVLTF.